This TCR beta chain was sequenced for a study of T-cell memory formation after mild COVID-19. Study outcomes and limitations: Pre-infection memory held some responding clones, suggesting pre-existing cross-reactive T cells responded.

Note on this clonotype: Its antigen is still unknown.

V shed 8 bases and J 1 base; nucleotides not matched to a gene: 12. Germline V lookup: CDR1 SGHVS, CDR2 FQNEAQ. The CDR3 has 17 amino acids. TCRdb itself ran the 5' RACE reads through MiXCR, one entry per CDR3 protein. The sample has 170,000 or so distinct CDR3 sequences, around 21% seen once. This receptor was identified in an adult woman who had mild COVID-19 (a few samples of this study predate the infection). Cell type and time point are not known. Sample: PBMCs or a T cell subset sorted from them (not recorded which). The V call is TRBV7-8, the J call TRBJ1-5; 9 nucleotides match TRBD1. The CDR3 is CASGHDRGIVSNQPQHF. The DNA of the CDR3 is TGTGCCAGCGGCCACGACAGGGGGATCGTGAGCAATCAGCCCCAGCATTTT.